This TCR beta chain was observed in a study of T cell responses to AZD1222 COVID-19 vaccine. General study findings and limits: Seropositivity was recorded at baseline in only 6 or 7 AZD1222 recipients.

The assay was immunoSEQ multiplex PCR, and TCRdb's table has in-frame clones only and misses some. The sample shows about 120,000 clones, less than 90% of them seen only once. About this clone: Its antigen is undetermined.

Trimming took 6 bases from V and 2 from J, leaving 9 bases between them. CDR1 and CDR2 (germline): SGHRS, YFSETQ. The CDR3 covers 14 residues. The receptor's source is an adult in good health. This sequence joins TRBV5-1 and TRBJ2-6; no clear D. The sample was peripheral blood, taken on day 0 of AZD1222 vaccination. The CDR3, as DNA: TGCGCCAGCAAGGAAGGCGCTGGGGCCAACGTCCTGACTTTC. It yields the protein CASKEGAGANVLTF.